These 31 T cell receptor beta chains came from one sample sequenced in a study of T and B cells in COVID-19 patients. BIOMED2 TRB-A/B primer pools were used in multiplex TRB PCR. MiXCR, applied by TCRdb to the multiplex PCR reads, yields one record per CDR3 protein. The sample has about 5,100 distinct CDR3 sequences; roughly 29% are singletons. TRB was amplified from about 250-500 ng of blood genomic DNA. Sequenced: blood. The source is a human donor with active COVID-19.

This clonotype showed up just a few times. The chain uses TRBV18 and TRBJ1-6; no firm D call. CDR1 and CDR2 from the germline V gene are KGHSH and LQKENI. Trimming removed 6 bases at V and 2 bases at J, with 14 bases between. The CDR3 runs 16 residues. The CDR3: CASSTNRATYNSPLHF. CDR3 sequence (DNA): TGTGCCAGCTCCACCAATCGGGCGACCTATAATTCACCCCTCCACTTT.

This clonotype is medium-sized (0.01 to 0.1%) within its sample. The chain couples TRBV19 to TRBJ1-5, with 7 bases matching TRBD1. J was trimmed by 3 bases and V by 7 bases; bases with no gene match: 6. This CDR3 has 14 residues. Germline V gene data show CDR1 as LNHDA and CDR2 as SQIVND (reference sequence). CDR3 loop: CASTQGQYNQPQHF. CDR3 DNA sequence: TGTGCCAGTACCCAGGGACAGTACAATCAGCCCCAGCATTTT.

This CDR3 reads CASNTGIASQPQHF. The CDR3 bases are TGTGCCAGCAACACAGGGATTGCAAGTCAGCCCCAGCATTTT. This chain connects TRBV18 to TRBJ1-5, with D possibly matching TRBD1 (6 bases). Germline V gene data show CDR1 as KGHSH and CDR2 as LQKENI. CDR3 size: 14 residues. V was trimmed by 8 bases and J by 6 bases, leaving 17 bases between them.

This clonotype qualifies as medium-sized (0.01 to 0.1%). This rearrangement joins TRBV6-1 to TRBJ2-7, with D possibly matching TRBD2 (5 bases). The ends were cut back, 10 bases at V and 4 bases at J, with 17 bases in the middle. The germline V gene encodes CDR1 MNHNS and CDR2 SASEGT. CDR3 length: 13 residues. The CDR3 bases are TGTGCCACCAAGACGGGGATTTCATACGAGCAGTACTTC. Amino acid sequence: CATKTGISYEQYF.

The chain carries TRBV5-4 and TRBJ1-1; no reliable D call. The CDR3 has 12 residues. V was pared by 5 bases and J by 2 bases, with 7 bases between. Germline lookup yields CDR1 SGHNT and CDR2 YYREEE (reference sequence). CDR3 loop: CASREGNTEAFF. The CDR3 DNA is TGTGCCAGCAGGGAGGGCAACACTGAAGCTTTCTTT.

The rearrangement joins TRBV7-6 to TRBJ2-5; D unresolved. CDR1 and CDR2 from the germline V gene are SGHVS and FNYEAQ. The CDR3 is 15 residues long. V lost 2 bases to trimming and J lost 2 bases, with 12 bases between them. CDR3 coding DNA: TGTGCCAGCAGCTTAAATGTCAGGTTGCAAGAGACCCAGTACTTC. Its translation is CASSLNVRLQETQYF.

This chain connects TRBV7-2 to TRBJ1-2; the D is unclear. Germline V lookup: CDR1 SGHTA, CDR2 FQGNSA. V shed 4 bases and J shed 8 bases, with 17 bases lying between them. The CDR3 runs to 14 residues. In DNA form, the CDR3 reads TGTGCCAGCAGCTCAGGACGGTCTTCGTACGGCTACACCTTC. Its translation is CASSSGRSSYGYTF.

This clonotype has only a few counts. V and J are TRBV6-2 or TRBV6-3 and TRBJ2-1; the D gene is possibly TRBD2 (5 bases). This CDR3 contains 13 residues. Germline CDR1 is MNHEY and CDR2 is SVGEGT. V lost 4 bases to trimming and J lost 7 bases, with 11 bases between them. CDR3 DNA sequence: TGTGCCAGCAGTTTGACGGGGTGGAATGAGCAGTTCTTC. It translates to CASSLTGWNEQFF.

The chain employs TRBV5-1 and TRBJ2-3; D gene unclear. This CDR3 has 14 residues. Germline loops: CDR1 SGHRS, CDR2 YFSETQ. With 4 bases removed from V and 0 bases from J, the gap between germline ends came to 9 bases. CDR3: CASSVDTSTDTQYF. CDR3 in DNA: TGCGCCAGCAGCGTTGACACGAGCACAGATACGCAGTATTTT.

By share of the sample, this clonotype is medium-sized. The chain is built from TRBV18 and TRBJ2-1; no firm D call. This CDR3 comprises 13 residues. V was shortened by 4 bases and J by 8 bases, with 12 bases between the two germline ends. The germline V gene encodes CDR1 KGHSH and CDR2 LQKENI. In DNA, the CDR3 is TGTGCCAGCTCACGGAGCAGTAGGGATGAGCAGTTCTTC. Protein product: CASSRSSRDEQFF.

Here the CDR3 DNA reads TGCGCCAGCAGCCAAGCTGTTAGGGGTCCCTACGAGCAGTACTTC. Translating it yields CASSQAVRGPYEQYF. The V and J genes are TRBV4-3 and TRBJ2-7, with a possible D match to TRBD1 (5 bases). With 1 base removed from V and 2 bases from J, the gap between germline ends came to 12 bases. Germline V lookup: CDR1 LGHNA, CDR2 YSLEER. This CDR3 contains 15 residues.

This clonotype qualifies as medium-sized (0.01 to 0.1%). V gene TRBV12-3 or TRBV12-4 combines with J gene TRBJ2-6; 9 positions match TRBD1. V gave up 6 bases and J gave up 2 bases; unmatched junction bases: 8. The CDR3 is 17 amino acids. The CDR3 DNA is TGTGCCAGCAGCCCCTCCCGGGACAGGGCTGGGGCCAACGTCCTGACTTTC. Encoded protein: CASSPSRDRAGANVLTF.

By sample fraction, this clonotype is medium-sized. V is TRBV27 and J is TRBJ2-3; maybe TRBD2 (5 bases). The germline gives CDR1 MNHEY, CDR2 SMNVEV (reference sequence). The CDR3 spans 14 residues. Deletions cut 5 bases from V and 2 bases from J, with 11 bases between. CDR3 DNA sequence: TGTGCCAGCAGTCCGGGATCTAACACAGATACGCAGTATTTT. Its protein is CASSPGSNTDTQYF.

The sample holds a few counts of this clonotype. J is TRBJ2-5 and V is TRBV5-1; D gene ambiguous. The CDR3 totals 16 residues. The V and J ends lost 4 bases and 4 bases respectively, with 20 bases between them. Germline V gene lookup returns CDR1 SGHRS and CDR2 YFSETQ. CDR3 sequence (DNA): TGCGCCAGCAGCCCCGGATTGCGTCGGTTAGGAGAGACCCAGTACTTC. Amino acids: CASSPGLRRLGETQYF.

V usage is TRBV5-6 and J usage is TRBJ1-3; no clear D. Trimming took 1 base from V and 0 from J, leaving 8 bases between them. Per germline, CDR1 SGHDT and CDR2 YYEEEE. The CDR3 is 15 residues long. CDR3 nucleotides: TGTGCCAGCAGCTTGTTGACGAACTCTGGAAACACCATATATTTT. This codes for CASSLLTNSGNTIYF.

This clonotype is judged medium-sized. V usage is TRBV6-5 and J usage is TRBJ2-5; TRBD1 aligns across 9 bases. Germline assignment: CDR1 MNHEY and CDR2 SVGAGI. J lost 4 bases, V lost 8 bases, and 5 bases had no gene match. CDR3 length equals 13 residues. CDR3 protein: CASRGQGRETQYF. In nucleotides, the CDR3 is TGTGCCAGCCGAGGACAGGGGCGAGAGACCCAGTACTTC.

This clonotype appeared a few times. The chain is built from TRBV12-3 or TRBV12-4 and TRBJ2-7; D is ambiguous. This CDR3 comprises 19 residues. The V gene lost 3 bases and the J gene lost 2 bases, with 26 bases spanning the gap. The CDR3 loop reads CASSFSDSGPTRLPYEQYF. CDR3 nucleotides: TGTGCCAGCAGTTTCTCCGATTCAGGACCCACACGCTTACCCTACGAGCAGTACTTC.

This clonotype is labeled medium-sized. The chain employs TRBV30 and TRBJ2-3; possible D gene TRBD2, 5 bases. CDR3 length: 17 residues. Per the germline V gene, CDR1 is GTSNPN and CDR2 is SVGIG (reference sequence). V lost 0 bases and J 2 bases, leaving 18 bases between the germline ends. CDR3 loop: CAWSVVRDPPYTDTQYF. The CDR3 bases are TGTGCCTGGAGTGTGGTGAGGGATCCACCATACACAGATACGCAGTATTTT.

In its sample, this clonotype is medium-sized. The genes are TRBV27 and TRBJ1-6; 10 bases align to TRBD1. This CDR3 contains 15 residues. Looked up from germline, CDR1 is MNHEY and CDR2 is SMNVEV (reference sequence). The V gene end was trimmed by 2 bases and the J gene end by 10 bases; junction bases not matched to a gene: 5. The CDR3 coding sequence is TGTGCCAGCAGTTTAGTTGGGACAGGGGCCTCACCCCTCCACTTT. Residues: CASSLVGTGASPLHF.

This clonotype was counted between two and nine times. The chain uses TRBV6-5 and TRBJ1-1, with 7 bases lining up with TRBD1. The CDR3 totals 14 residues. Germline values: CDR1 MNHEY, CDR2 SVGAGI. J gave up 1 base and V 6 bases, and 5 bases lay outside the gene matches. The CDR3 DNA is TGTGCCAGCAGCCAGACAGGGCCGAACACTGAAGCTTTCTTT. Residues: CASSQTGPNTEAFF.

Only a few counts were recorded for this clonotype. The CDR3 spells CASSDDGSYGYTF. The CDR3, as DNA: TGCGCCAGCAGCGATGACGGATCCTATGGCTACACCTTC. V and J are TRBV5-1 and TRBJ1-2; D remains unclear. Per the germline V gene, CDR1 is SGHRS and CDR2 is YFSETQ. The CDR3 has 13 amino acids. Trimming removed 4 bases from V and 4 bases from J, with 11 bases in between.

In the case of this clonotype: A read error may be the cause here, since a much bigger clone is one base away. The chain combines TRBV5-6 with TRBJ2-1, with 7 nucleotides matching TRBD2. The CDR3 is 16 amino acids. Losses at the gene ends were 2 bases for V and 6 bases for J; bases not matched to a gene: 11. Germline V lookup: CDR1 SGHDT, CDR2 YYEEEE. In DNA, the CDR3 is TGTGCCAGCAGCTTCTCTCCGCGGGAGTCTTCCAATGAGCAGTTCTTC. The encoded protein is CASSFSPRESSNEQFF.

V usage is TRBV7-2 and J usage is TRBJ2-7; 8 nucleotides agree with TRBD1. Trimming took 3 bases from V and 3 from J; bases not matched to a gene: 13. The CDR3 has 17 amino acids. Per germline, CDR1 SGHTA and CDR2 FQGNSA. CDR3 coding DNA: TGTGCCAGCAGCTTGGTGGGGGGACAGGAGGCCAGCTACGAGCAGTACTTC. As protein: CASSLVGGQEASYEQYF.

The chain uses TRBV15 and TRBJ1-2; TRBD1 is a possible D gene (5 bases). Germline lookup yields CDR1 LNHNV and CDR2 YYDKDF (reference sequence). CDR3 length: 14 amino acids. V was cut by 0 bases and J by 9 bases, with 14 bases left in between. The CDR3 protein is CATSRDRGASSYTF. Written as DNA, the CDR3 is TGTGCCACCAGCAGAGATCGAGGGGCTAGCAGCTACACCTTC.

This clonotype was observed a few times. The rearrangement uses TRBV2 and TRBJ1-5; no definite D call. The CDR3 has 14 amino acids. CDR1 is SNHLY, CDR2 FYNNEI, per germline. V was pared by 0 bases and J by 1 base, with 4 bases between. Written as DNA, the CDR3 is TGTGCCAGCAGTGAAGCCTACAGCAATCAGCCCCAGCATTTT. Protein sequence: CASSEAYSNQPQHF.

By sample share, this clonotype is medium-sized. The J gene is TRBJ2-7, the V gene TRBV6-5; no clear D gene. CDR3 length: 13 amino acids. Trimming took off 7 bases at V and 3 bases at J, with 13 bases between the two ends. Looked up from germline, CDR1 is MNHEY and CDR2 is SVGAGI. This CDR3 reads CASTLRSGYEQYF. DNA for the CDR3: TGTGCCAGCACCTTACGGTCTGGCTACGAGCAGTACTTC.

This clonotype was seen a few times. CDR3 coding DNA: TGCAGTGCTTACCGGGACAGCTACGAGCAGTACTTC. It codes for CSAYRDSYEQYF. This chain links TRBV20-1 with TRBJ2-7; TRBD1 matches at 7 bases. Germline V lookup: CDR1 DFQATT, CDR2 SNEGSKA (reference sequence). This CDR3 is 12 amino acids long. J gave up 3 bases and V 5 bases, and 4 bases lay outside the gene matches.

This clonotype is classed as medium-sized. The chain uses TRBV29-1 and TRBJ1-1; D perhaps matches TRBD1 (5 bases). This CDR3 contains 15 residues. Trimming left V 0 bases short and J 5 bases short, with 16 bases between. The germline V gene encodes CDR1 SQVTM and CDR2 ANQGSEA. The CDR3 protein is CSVEDHSGPGTEAFF. The DNA of the CDR3 is TGCAGCGTTGAAGATCACTCGGGGCCGGGGACTGAAGCTTTCTTT. Combining the CDR3 with reference TRBV29-1 and TRBJ1-1 gives the whole variable domain SAVISQKPSRDICQRGTSLTIQCQVDSQVTMMFWYRQQPGQSLTLIATANQGSEATYESGFVIDKFPISRPNLTFSTLTVSNMSPEDSSIYLCSVEDHSGPGTEAFFGQGTRLTVV.

On this clonotype: One junction end does not reproduce the germline sequence, and a read error may be involved. The chain employs TRBV27 and TRBJ2-7; 7 bases align to TRBD2. The CDR3 length is 15 residues. Germline CDR1 MNHEY, CDR2 SMNVEV (reference sequence). This CDR3 is CASSVTSVRNYKQYF. CDR3 in DNA: TGTGCCAGCAGTGTAACTAGCGTTCGAAACTACAAGCAGTACTTC.

The rearrangement links TRBV10-3 to TRBJ2-1, with TRBD2 matching 10 bases. The length of the CDR3 is 16 residues. In germline, CDR1 is ENHRY, CDR2 SYGVKD. The V segment lost 0 bases and the J segment 3 bases; nucleotides outside the gene matches: 2. The CDR3 reads CAISESLAGVYNEQFF. The CDR3 nucleotides are TGTGCCATCAGTGAGTCCCTAGCGGGGGTCTACAATGAGCAGTTCTTC.

This chain joins TRBV4-3 and TRBJ1-1; 9 nucleotides line up with TRBD1. The CDR3 spans 14 residues. Germline CDR1 LGHNA, CDR2 YSLEER. V trimming: 2 bases; J trimming: 8 bases; junction bases outside the gene matches: 6. CDR3: CASSQPTGTGEAFF. In nucleotides, the CDR3 is TGCGCCAGCAGCCAACCTACCGGGACAGGGGAAGCTTTCTTT.